This TCR beta chain was sequenced during a study of glioma-infiltrating T cells after dendritic cell vaccination. Study context: Between the early 2000s and the early 2010s, patients got autologous tumor lysate-pulsed dendritic cell vaccines. Study-wide results and limits: Higher TCR clonality did not directly relate to longer survival.

The time point here: after dendritic cell vaccination, including at tumor progression/relapse. This CDR3 spans 15 amino acids. J was trimmed by 4 bases and V by 5 bases; bases with no gene match: 5. CDR1 and CDR2 (germline): SSHAT, FNYEAQ (reference sequence). About this clone itself: Its antigen remains unidentified.

Up to about 2 ug genomic DNA was used for TCRB CDR3 amplification. The primer mix had 60 V beta and 13 J beta primers. Data came from immunoSEQ multiplex PCR; TCRdb stores just in-frame clones and leaves some out. Of more than 20,000 clones in the sample, about 90% were seen once. This sequence was found in a human donor with glioblastoma. Sample: blood, taken after dendritic cell vaccination. V and J are TRBV7-7 and TRBJ2-1; TRBD1 agrees at 10 bases. The CDR3 nucleotides are TGTGCCAGCAGCCTCGACAGGGGGCAATACAATGAGCAGTTCTTC. This codes for CASSLDRGQYNEQFF.